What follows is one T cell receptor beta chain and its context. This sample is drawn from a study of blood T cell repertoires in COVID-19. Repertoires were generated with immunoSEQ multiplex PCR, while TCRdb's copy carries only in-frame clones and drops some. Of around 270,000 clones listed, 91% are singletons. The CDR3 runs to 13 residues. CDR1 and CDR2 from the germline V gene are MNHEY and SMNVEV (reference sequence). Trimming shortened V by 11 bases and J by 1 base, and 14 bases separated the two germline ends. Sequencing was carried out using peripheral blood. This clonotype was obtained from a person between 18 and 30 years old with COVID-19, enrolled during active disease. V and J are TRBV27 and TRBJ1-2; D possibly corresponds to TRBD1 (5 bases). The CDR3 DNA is TGTGCCTCGCGGGACCGTAATAACTATGGCTACACCTTC. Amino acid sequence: CASRDRNNYGYTF.